These 23 T cell receptor beta chains were sequenced from one sample in a study of shared clonotypes between healthy human individuals. Data came from immunoSEQ multiplex PCR; TCRdb stores just in-frame clones and leaves some out. Of 2 million to 3 million clones listed, under 95% are singletons. Sequencing used naive CD4+ T cells from PBMCs. The subset was: CD45RA+ positively selected. The receptors come from a man in his late teens or twenties in good health. Some clones in this sample may be carry-over from other donors' samples.

The chain uses TRBV5-6 and TRBJ2-1, with D hard to call. CDR3 size: 16 residues. Germline V lookup: CDR1 SGHDT, CDR2 YYEEEE. V lost 1 base and J 1 base, leaving 12 bases between the germline ends. CDR3 coding DNA: TGTGCCAGCAGCTTGTTGGGTATGAGGTCCTACAATGAGCAGTTCTTC. It yields the protein CASSLLGMRSYNEQFF.

The V and J genes are TRBV7-9 and TRBJ2-5; 9 bases align to TRBD2. The closer fit of TRBJ2-7 to the DNA end suggests the J call may be wrong. Germline V lookup: CDR1 SEHNR, CDR2 FQNEAQ (reference sequence). This CDR3 contains 15 residues. CDR3 residues: CASSGRLAEIYEQYF. CDR3 bases: TGTGCCAGCAGCGGGCGACTAGCGGAGATCTACGAGCAGTACTTC.

As regards this clone: Other DNA sequences of this sample code for an identical CDR3. This rearrangement joins TRBV7-9 to TRBJ2-7, with a tentative D call TRBD1 (7 bases). Germline-derived CDR1 and CDR2 are SEHNR and FQNEAQ (reference sequence). The length of the CDR3 is 14 residues. Trimming shortened V by 1 base and J by 4 bases, and 11 bases separated the two germline ends. The CDR3 loop reads CASSLGQGGYEQYF. DNA for the CDR3: TGTGCCAGCAGCTTAGGGCAGGGGGGATACGAGCAGTACTTC.

This clone occurred once. The chain has TRBV5-4 and TRBJ1-2; TRBD1 agrees at 8 bases. Per germline, CDR1 SGHNT and CDR2 YYREEE (reference sequence). CDR3 size: 15 residues. J lost 1 base, V lost 2 bases, and 4 bases had no gene match. The CDR3 DNA follows: TGTGCCAGCAGCTTAGGGGACAGGATTAACTATGGCTACACCTTC. Amino acids: CASSLGDRINYGYTF.

The chain couples TRBV6-1 to TRBJ2-7; D tentatively reads TRBD1 or TRBD2 (5 bases each). This CDR3 has 13 residues. Trimming removed 3 bases from V and 6 bases from J, with 12 bases in between. Germline V gene sequence: CDR1 MNHNS, CDR2 SASEGT. The DNA for the CDR3 is TGTGCCAGCAGTGATCAGAGGGGTGGCGAGCAGTACTTC. Translated, it gives CASSDQRGGEQYF.

This clone showed up just once. The chain uses TRBV7-9 and TRBJ1-5; D is perhaps TRBD1 (6 bases). V lost 2 bases and J lost 5, with 13 bases in between. CDR3 length: 15 residues. The germline CDR1 and CDR2 sequences are SEHNR and FQNEAQ (reference sequence). The CDR3 nucleotides are TGTGCCAGCAGCTTAATCGGGGGGCCCGATCAGCCCCAGCATTTT. It codes for CASSLIGGPDQPQHF.

The V call is TRBV28, the J call TRBJ1-2, with D unresolved. Looked up from germline, CDR1 is MDHEN and CDR2 is SYDVKM. The CDR3 sequence is 15 residues long. Trimming left V 1 base short and J 1 base short, with 10 bases between. The CDR3 region is CASSLSPAVNYGYTF. In DNA form, the CDR3 reads TGTGCCAGCAGTTTATCGCCCGCCGTTAACTATGGCTACACCTTC.

This clone turned up a few times. The chain recombines TRBV10-1 with TRBJ1-2; D is unclear. This CDR3 has 11 residues. Deletions cut 8 bases from V and 1 base from J, with 5 bases between. Germline lookup yields CDR1 WNHNN and CDR2 SYGVQD (reference sequence). The DNA of the CDR3 is TGCGCCAGCGCGGATAACTATGGCTACACCTTC. Its protein is CASADNYGYTF.

The V call is TRBV18, the J call TRBJ2-1, with D unclear. Germline lookup yields CDR1 KGHSH and CDR2 LQKENI. The CDR3 extends over 14 amino acids. V lost 4 bases, J lost 5 bases, and 12 bases lay in between. CDR3 sequence reads: CASSQYPVNNEQFF. DNA of the CDR3: TGTGCCAGCTCACAGTATCCGGTGAACAATGAGCAGTTCTTC.

Comments on this clone: Other nucleotide sequences from this sample produce the same CDR3. J is TRBJ1-5 and V is TRBV28; unclear D gene. CDR3 size: 14 residues. CDR1 MDHEN and CDR2 SYDVKM come from the germline V gene. Trimming took 5 bases from V and 0 from J, leaving 8 bases between them. CDR3 sequence (DNA): TGTGCCAGCAGTGAGGGCTATAGCAATCAGCCCCAGCATTTT. Translated, it gives CASSEGYSNQPQHF.

The V call is TRBV4-1, the J call TRBJ2-5; 9 nucleotides match TRBD1. The germline CDR1 and CDR2 sequences are MGHRA and YSYEKL. The length of the CDR3 is 15 residues. V lost 3 bases to trimming and J lost 3 bases; unmatched junction nucleotides: 5. The CDR3 DNA reads as TGCGCCAGCAGCCATCCGGGACAGGGAAAAGAGACCCAGTACTTC. Residues: CASSHPGQGKETQYF.

This sequence joins TRBV27 and TRBJ1-5, with D possibly being TRBD1 (5 bases). The CDR3 contains 16 residues. V lost 5 bases to trimming and J lost 2 bases, with 16 bases between them. The germline V gene has CDR1 MNHEY and CDR2 SMNVEV (reference sequence). For the CDR3, the DNA is TGTGCCAGCAGTCCGTCCACAGGAGAACGCAATCAGCCCCAGCATTTT. It specifies CASSPSTGERNQPQHF.

The rearrangement uses TRBV27 and TRBJ2-3; 9 bases align to TRBD2. This CDR3 contains 17 residues. V shed 6 bases and J 3 bases; nucleotides not matched to a gene: 13. Looked up from germline, CDR1 is MNHEY and CDR2 is SMNVEV (reference sequence). The CDR3 region is CASSQFGLAGVTDTQYF. CDR3 in DNA: TGTGCCAGCAGCCAATTCGGATTAGCGGGAGTAACAGATACGCAGTATTTT.

This chain connects TRBV28 to TRBJ2-7; D is ambiguous. The CDR3 length is 12 residues. Germline CDR1 reads MDHEN; CDR2 reads SYDVKM. V was pared by 6 bases and J by 6 bases, with 12 bases between. The CDR3 region is CASRNFGGEQYF. The DNA for the CDR3 is TGTGCCAGCAGAAACTTCGGTGGCGAGCAGTACTTC.

Of note for this clone: This CDR3 is also generated by other DNA sequences in the sample. V is TRBV5-1 and J is TRBJ2-1; TRBD1 agrees at 7 bases. Trimming removed 0 bases from V and 7 bases from J; junction bases left unmatched: 7. Germline V gene data show CDR1 as SGHRS and CDR2 as YFSETQ. The CDR3 is 15 amino acids. The CDR3 sequence: CASSLALGGFNEQFF. CDR3 nucleotides: TGCGCCAGCAGCTTGGCCCTAGGGGGCTTTAATGAGCAGTTCTTC. The whole variable domain, filled in from reference TRBV5-1 and TRBJ2-1, reads KAGVTQTPRYLIKTRGQQVTLSCSPISGHRSVSWYQQTPGQGLQFLFEYFSETQRNKGNFPGRFSGRQFSNSRSEMNVSTLELGDSALYLCASSLALGGFNEQFFGPGTRLTVL.

V usage is TRBV28 and J usage is TRBJ2-3, with TRBD2 matching 12 bases. V was clipped by 5 bases and J by 6 bases; unmatched bases: 9. This CDR3 comprises 16 residues. Germline V gene lookup returns CDR1 MDHEN and CDR2 SYDVKM. CDR3 region: CASSGRLAGAFDTQYF. The CDR3 bases are TGTGCCAGCAGTGGCCGACTAGCGGGAGCCTTCGATACGCAGTATTTT.

V and J are TRBV2 and TRBJ1-5; D unclear. This CDR3 spans 13 amino acids. V lost 3 bases, J lost 6 bases, and 9 bases lay in between. Per germline, CDR1 SNHLY and CDR2 FYNNEI. The CDR3: CASSDEEGQPQHF. CDR3 DNA: TGTGCCAGCAGTGATGAGGAGGGTCAGCCCCAGCATTTT.

The chain employs TRBV18 and TRBJ2-3; tentative D call: TRBD1 (6 bases). Deletions cut 1 base from V and 2 bases from J, with 13 bases between. CDR3 size: 16 residues. Germline V gene data show CDR1 as KGHSH and CDR2 as LQKENI. This chain's CDR3 is CASSPLTGHPTDTQYF. For the CDR3, the DNA is TGTGCCAGCTCACCACTCACGGGACACCCCACAGATACGCAGTATTTT. The whole variable domain, remainder taken from reference TRBV18 and TRBJ2-3, is NAGVMQNPRHLVRRRGQEARLRCSPMKGHSHVYWYRQLPEEGLKFMVYLQKENIIDESGMPKERFSAEFPKEGPSILRIQQVVRGDSAAYFCASSPLTGHPTDTQYFGPGTRLTVL.

The chain carries TRBV28 and TRBJ1-4, with no clear D. Germline V gene lookup returns CDR1 MDHEN and CDR2 SYDVKM. The CDR3 sequence is 15 residues long. The ends were cut back, 7 bases at V and 4 bases at J, with 16 bases in the middle. The DNA of the CDR3 is TGTGCCAGCACCAAGGCACGGAGAGGTAATGAAAAACTGTTTTTT. Its protein product is CASTKARRGNEKLFF.

The genes are TRBV6-5 and TRBJ1-1; 8 bases agree with TRBD1. The ends lost 0 bases at V and 10 bases at J; junction bases unmatched: 7. Germline-derived CDR1 and CDR2 are MNHEY and SVGAGI. There are 14 residues in the CDR3. The CDR3 loop reads CASSYSYRTGRAFF. In nucleotides, the CDR3 is TGTGCCAGCAGTTACTCGTATAGGACAGGGCGAGCTTTCTTT.

The CDR3 loop reads CASSVDLSYEQYF. The CDR3 nucleotides read TGTGCCAGCAGCGTAGACCTGTCATACGAGCAGTACTTC. The rearrangement joins TRBV9 to TRBJ2-7; no clear D. This CDR3 has 13 residues. Deletions cut 0 bases from V and 4 bases from J, with 8 bases between. CDR1 SGDLS and CDR2 YYNGEE come from the germline V gene. Complete variable domain (other parts from reference TRBV9 and TRBJ2-7): DSGVTQTPKHLITATGQRVTLRCSPRSGDLSVYWYQQSLDQGLQFLIQYYNGEERAKGNILERFSAQQFPDLHSELNLSSLELGDSALYFCASSVDLSYEQYFGPGTRLTVT.

The rearrangement joins TRBV2 to TRBJ2-7; D gene uncertain. The CDR3 totals 12 residues. With 7 bases removed from V and 2 bases from J, the gap between germline ends came to 9 bases. The germline CDR1 and CDR2 sequences are SNHLY and FYNNEI. The CDR3 sequence: CASTLAAYEQYF. The CDR3, as DNA: TGTGCCAGCACGTTGGCCGCCTACGAGCAGTACTTC.

The chain couples TRBV15 to TRBJ2-7, with 7 nucleotides matching TRBD2. Per the germline V gene, CDR1 is LNHNV and CDR2 is YYDKDF (reference sequence). With 4 bases clipped from V and 4 bases from J, the junction kept 25 bases outside the gene matches. CDR3 length equals 20 residues. The CDR3 coding sequence is TGTGCCACCAGCACTGGGCCAGCGGGATTTCCCAGGGTCAGAGAGTACGAGCAGTACTTC. It translates to CATSTGPAGFPRVREYEQYF.